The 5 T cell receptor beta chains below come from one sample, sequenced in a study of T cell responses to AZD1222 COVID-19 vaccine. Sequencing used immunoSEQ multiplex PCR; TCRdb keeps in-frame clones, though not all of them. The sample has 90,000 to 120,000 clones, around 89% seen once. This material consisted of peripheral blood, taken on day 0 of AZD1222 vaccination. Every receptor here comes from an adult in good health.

The CDR3 sequence is CASKFGTGAQGYTF. CDR3 bases: TGTGCCAGTAAATTTGGGACAGGGGCGCAGGGCTACACCTTC. The chain couples TRBV19 to TRBJ1-2; 10 bases agree with TRBD1. Germline CDR1 LNHDA, CDR2 SQIVND (reference sequence). The CDR3 totals 14 residues. With 7 bases clipped from V and 8 bases from J, the junction kept 10 bases outside the gene matches.

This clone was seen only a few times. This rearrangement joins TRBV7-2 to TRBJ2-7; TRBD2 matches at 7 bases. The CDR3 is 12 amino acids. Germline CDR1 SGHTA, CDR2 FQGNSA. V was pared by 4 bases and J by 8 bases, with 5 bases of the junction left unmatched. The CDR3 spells CASSYGLDQQYF. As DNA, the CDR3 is TGTGCCAGCAGCTACGGACTAGACCAGCAGTACTTC.

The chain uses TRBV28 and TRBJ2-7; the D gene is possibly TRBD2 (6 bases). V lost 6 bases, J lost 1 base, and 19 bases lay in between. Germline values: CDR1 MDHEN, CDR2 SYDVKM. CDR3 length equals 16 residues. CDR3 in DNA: TGTGCCAGCAGCGGGGGAGGCGGGATACCGTCCTACGAGCAGTACTTC. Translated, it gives CASSGGGGIPSYEQYF.

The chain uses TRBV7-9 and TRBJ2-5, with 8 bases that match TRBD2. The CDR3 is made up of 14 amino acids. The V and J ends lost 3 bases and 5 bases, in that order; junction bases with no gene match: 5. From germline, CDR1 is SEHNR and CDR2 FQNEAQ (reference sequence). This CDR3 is CASSFGGGQETQYF. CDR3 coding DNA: TGTGCCAGCAGCTTCGGGGGGGGCCAGGAGACCCAGTACTTC.

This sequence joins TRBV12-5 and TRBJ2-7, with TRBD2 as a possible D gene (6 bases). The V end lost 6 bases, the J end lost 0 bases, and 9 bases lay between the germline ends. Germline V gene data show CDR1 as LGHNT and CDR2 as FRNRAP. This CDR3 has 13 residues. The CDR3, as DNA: TGTGCTAGTGGAGGGGAGGCCTCCTACGAGCAGTACTTC. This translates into CASGGEASYEQYF.